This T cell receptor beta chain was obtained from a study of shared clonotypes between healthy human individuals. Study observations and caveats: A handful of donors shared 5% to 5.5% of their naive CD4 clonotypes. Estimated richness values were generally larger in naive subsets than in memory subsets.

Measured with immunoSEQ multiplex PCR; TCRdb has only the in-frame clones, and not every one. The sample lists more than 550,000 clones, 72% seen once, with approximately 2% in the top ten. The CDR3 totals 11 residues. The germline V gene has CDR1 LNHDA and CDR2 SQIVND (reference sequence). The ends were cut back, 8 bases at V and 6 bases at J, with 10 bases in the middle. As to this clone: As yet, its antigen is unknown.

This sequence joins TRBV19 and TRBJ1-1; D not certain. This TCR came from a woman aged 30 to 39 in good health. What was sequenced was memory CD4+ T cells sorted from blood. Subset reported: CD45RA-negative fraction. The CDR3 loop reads CASARGSEAFF. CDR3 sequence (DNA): TGTGCCAGTGCTCGAGGGTCTGAAGCTTTCTTT.